This T cell receptor (beta chain) was obtained from a study of blood T cells in healthy people across ages. Notes on this clonotype: Antigen: not known.

From germline, CDR1 is SQVTM and CDR2 ANQGSEA. With 4 bases clipped from V and 9 bases from J, the junction kept 4 bases outside the gene matches. CDR3 length: 13 residues. Study observations and caveats: From one million sequenced T cells, diversity estimates were lower bounds. Shifts in expanded clonotypes may have been confounded by donor CMV status, which was unknown. Getting older went along with TCR beta diversity per million T cells dropping roughly linearly.

It was with a sample-barcoded 5' primer and a J-beta primer mix that a second PCR of roughly 7 to 12 cycles was run. Each cDNA molecule received a tag from a template-switch adaptor that had 12 random nucleotides. From the 5' RACE reads, TCRdb called clonotypes with MiXCR, one entry per CDR3 protein. The table includes 850,000 to 1,000,000 distinct CDR3 sequences, about 48% detected once. The genes are TRBV29-1 and TRBJ2-1; 12 bases match TRBD2. This receptor was identified in a man aged 25-40 years in good health. Sequencing was done on a sample of blood. CDR3 residues: CSVGLAGGPEQFF. CDR3 bases: TGCAGCGTTGGTCTAGCGGGGGGGCCTGAGCAGTTCTTC.